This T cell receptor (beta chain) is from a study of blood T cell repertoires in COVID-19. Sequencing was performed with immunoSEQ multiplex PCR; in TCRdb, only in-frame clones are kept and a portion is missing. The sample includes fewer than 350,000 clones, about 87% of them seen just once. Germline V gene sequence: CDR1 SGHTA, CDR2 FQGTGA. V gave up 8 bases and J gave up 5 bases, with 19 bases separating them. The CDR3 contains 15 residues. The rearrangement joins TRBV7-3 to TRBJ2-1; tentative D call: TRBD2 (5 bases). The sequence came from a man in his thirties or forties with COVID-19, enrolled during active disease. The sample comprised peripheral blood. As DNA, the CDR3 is TGTGCCAGCGGGCAGCGGACGGGGATCCACAATGAGCAGTTCTTC. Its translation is CASGQRTGIHNEQFF.